Listed here are 11 T cell receptor beta chains from one sample, sequenced in a study of Graves' ophthalmopathy and Graves' hyperthyroidism. Amplified material comprised TCR beta CDR3 regions derived from RNA transcripts. Investigators did first-round RT-PCR with HTBI primers, then second-round multiplex PCR. Each CDR3 protein gets one entry after TCRdb re-called the multiplex PCR reads with MiXCR. The sample lists approximately 150,000 distinct CDR3 sequences, around 40% occurring once. The specimen sequenced was peripheral blood. Every receptor here comes from a man younger than 45 with Graves' ophthalmopathy.

The chain employs TRBV12-3 or TRBV12-4 and TRBJ2-5, with TRBD2 matching 7 bases. Trimming at V came to 6 bases and at J to 4 bases, leaving 5 bases not matched to a gene. The CDR3 loop spans 13 amino acids. The CDR3 region is CASSTWEGETQYF. CDR3 coding DNA: TGTGCCAGCAGCACATGGGAGGGAGAGACCCAGTACTTC.

This clonotype was seen at least ten times. The chain recombines TRBV28 with TRBJ1-1; D is unclear. The CDR3 has 13 amino acids. Germline V lookup: CDR1 MDHEN, CDR2 SYDVKM. With 7 bases removed from V and 5 bases from J, the gap between germline ends came to 14 bases. The CDR3: CASNTAPGTEAFF. The DNA of the CDR3 is TGTGCCAGCAACACAGCTCCGGGGACTGAAGCTTTCTTT.

J is TRBJ2-2 and V is TRBV6-1; 9 positions agree with TRBD2. Germline V lookup: CDR1 MNHNS, CDR2 SASEGT. V lost 7 bases and J lost 1; bases outside the gene matches: 4. This CDR3 contains 15 residues. DNA for the CDR3: TGTGCCAGCACCTTTAGCGGGGGGAACACCGGGGAGCTGTTTTTT. Translation gives CASTFSGGNTGELFF.

This clonotype was recorded many times. The chain combines TRBV28 with TRBJ2-5; no reliable D call. The germline V and J ends were trimmed by 7 bases and 5 bases, with 17 bases remaining between them. The CDR3 length is 14 residues. Per germline, CDR1 MDHEN and CDR2 SYDVKM. For the CDR3, the DNA is TGTGCCAGCAAAACATGGAGTACTCCGGAGACCCAGTACTTC. Its protein product is CASKTWSTPETQYF.

The chain is built from TRBV12-3 or TRBV12-4 and TRBJ2-7; the D call may be TRBD1 or TRBD2 (5 bases each). Trimming left V 3 bases short and J 6 bases short, with 9 bases between. This CDR3 is 12 amino acids long. CDR3 protein: CASSLYGTEQYF. The CDR3 nucleotides read TGTGCCAGCAGTTTGTACGGGACCGAGCAGTACTTC.

This chain connects TRBV12-3 or TRBV12-4 to TRBJ2-5; D could derive from TRBD1 or TRBD2 (5 bases each). The V end was cut by 5 bases, the J end by 1 base, with 8 bases between. The CDR3 length is 13 residues. The CDR3 DNA reads TGTGCCAGCAGTACGGGGACCCAAGAGACCCAGTACTTC. This encodes CASSTGTQETQYF.

This clonotype was detected many times. The chain carries TRBV5-1 and TRBJ2-7; D gene unclear. Germline values: CDR1 SGHRS, CDR2 YFSETQ. V lost 2 bases to trimming and J lost 2 bases, with 8 bases between them. This CDR3 region has 13 residues. The CDR3 protein is CASSFRSAYEQYF. CDR3 nucleotides: TGCGCCAGCAGCTTCAGATCGGCCTACGAGCAGTACTTC.

This clonotype was recorded only once. The chain carries TRBV6-1 and TRBJ2-7; 8 bases are a match to TRBD1. The germline V gene encodes CDR1 MNHNS and CDR2 SASEGT. Trimming took 3 bases from V and 2 from J; bases not matched to a gene: 6. The CDR3 extends over 15 amino acids. The CDR3 reads CASSDWTGIPYEQYF. CDR3 bases: TGTGCCAGCAGTGACTGGACAGGGATCCCCTACGAGCAGTACTTC.

The J gene is TRBJ2-2, the V gene TRBV12-3 or TRBV12-4; TRBD2 agrees at 11 bases. J gave up 0 bases and V 5 bases, and 5 bases lay outside the gene matches. The CDR3 covers 17 residues. In DNA, the CDR3 is TGTGCCAGCAGTCATCGGACTAGCGGGTCGAACACCGGGGAGCTGTTTTTT. Translation: CASSHRTSGSNTGELFF.

Many counts were recorded for this clonotype. V is TRBV28 and J is TRBJ2-2; 8 positions agree with TRBD1. CDR3 size: 15 residues. V lost 9 bases, J lost 4 bases, and 10 bases stayed unmatched. The germline CDR1 and CDR2 sequences are MDHEN and SYDVKM. This chain's CDR3 is CASLQGAGGTGELFF. CDR3 DNA sequence: TGTGCCAGTCTCCAGGGGGCGGGCGGCACCGGGGAGCTGTTTTTT.

V gene TRBV6-2 or TRBV6-3 combines with J gene TRBJ2-5; 8 nucleotides match TRBD2. CDR1 is MNHEY and CDR2 is SVGEGT in the germline V gene. This CDR3 has 15 residues. V shed 11 bases, J shed 2 bases, and the junction held 13 bases outside the gene matches. The CDR3 protein is CASLPGTRGQETQYF. CDR3 sequence (DNA): TGTGCCTCCTTACCCGGGACTAGGGGGCAAGAGACCCAGTACTTC.